This entry lists 3 T cell receptor beta chains sequenced from one sample in a study of OX40 agonist ivuxolimab in advanced cancers. Some clones are missing from TCRdb's copy, which holds only in-frame ones; the method was immunoSEQ multiplex PCR. The repertoire holds around 80,000 clones, with roughly nine tenths as singletons. The sample was CD4+ or CD8+ T cells sorted from blood, taken in a trial of the OX40 agonist ivuxolimab. These receptors originate from an adult with an advanced solid tumor such as melanoma, head and neck, liver or kidney cancer.

The rearrangement uses TRBV5-1 and TRBJ1-6; TRBD1 agrees at 11 bases. The germline V gene has CDR1 SGHRS and CDR2 YFSETQ. The CDR3 spans 17 residues. J lost 1 base, V lost 3 bases, and 3 bases had no gene match. This CDR3 reads CASSSGQGASYNSPLHF. CDR3 coding DNA: TGCGCCAGCAGCTCCGGACAGGGGGCTTCCTATAATTCACCCCTCCACTTT.

The chain uses TRBV19 and TRBJ2-7; weak D call: TRBD2 (6 bases). This CDR3 has 13 amino acids. Trimming stripped 9 bases from V and 5 bases from J, with 17 bases between. CDR1 is LNHDA and CDR2 is SQIVND in the germline V gene (reference sequence). CDR3 protein: CASAGLDVHEQYF. DNA for the CDR3: TGTGCCAGCGCGGGGCTAGATGTCCACGAGCAGTACTTC.

This chain links TRBV28 with TRBJ2-7; 7 bases fit TRBD2. Trimming cost V 7 bases and J 2 bases; bases outside gene matches: 5. Germline CDR1 and CDR2: MDHEN and SYDVKM. This CDR3 region has 13 residues. Written as DNA, the CDR3 is TGTGCCAGCACCCCTAGCGGTCCCTACGAGCAGTACTTC. Amino acid sequence: CASTPSGPYEQYF.